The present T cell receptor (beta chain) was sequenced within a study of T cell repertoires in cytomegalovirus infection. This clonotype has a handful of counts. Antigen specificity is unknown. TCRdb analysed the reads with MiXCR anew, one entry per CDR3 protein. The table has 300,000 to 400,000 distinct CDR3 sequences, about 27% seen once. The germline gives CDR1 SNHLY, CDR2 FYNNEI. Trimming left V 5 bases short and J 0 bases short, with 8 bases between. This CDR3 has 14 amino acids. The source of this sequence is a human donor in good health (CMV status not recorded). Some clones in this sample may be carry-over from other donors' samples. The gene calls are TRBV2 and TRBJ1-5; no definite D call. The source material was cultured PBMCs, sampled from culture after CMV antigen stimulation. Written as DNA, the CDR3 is TGTGCCAGCAGTAGGGTGTCTAGCAATCAGCCCCAGCATTTT. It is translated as CASSRVSSNQPQHF. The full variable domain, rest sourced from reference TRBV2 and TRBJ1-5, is EPEVTQTPSHQVTQMGQEVILRCVPISNHLYFYWYRQILGQKVEFLVSFYNNEISEKSEIFDDQFSVERPDGSNFTLKIRSTKLEDSAMYFCASSRVSSNQPQHFGDGTRLSIL.